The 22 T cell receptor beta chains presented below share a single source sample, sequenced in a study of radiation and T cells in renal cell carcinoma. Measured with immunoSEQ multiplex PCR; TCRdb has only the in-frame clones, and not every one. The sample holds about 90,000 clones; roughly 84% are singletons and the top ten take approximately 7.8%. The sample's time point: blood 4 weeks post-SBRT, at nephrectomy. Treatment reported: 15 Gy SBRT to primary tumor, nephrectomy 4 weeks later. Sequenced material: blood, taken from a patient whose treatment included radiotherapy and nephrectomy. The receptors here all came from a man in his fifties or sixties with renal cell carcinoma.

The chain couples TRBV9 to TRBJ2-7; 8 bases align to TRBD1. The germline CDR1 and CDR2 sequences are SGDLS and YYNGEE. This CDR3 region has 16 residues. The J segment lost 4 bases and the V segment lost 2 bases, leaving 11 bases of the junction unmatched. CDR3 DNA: TGTGCCAGCAGCGTGTCAGGGGGCTCCCATCCTTACGAGCAGTACTTC. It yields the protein CASSVSGGSHPYEQYF.

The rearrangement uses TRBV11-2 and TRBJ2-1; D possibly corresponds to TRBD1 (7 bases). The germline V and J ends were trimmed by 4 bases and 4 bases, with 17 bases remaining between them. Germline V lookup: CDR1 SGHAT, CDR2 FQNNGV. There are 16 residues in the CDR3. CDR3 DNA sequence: TGTGCCAGCAGCTGGGGGGTTGGGACAGCGTACAATGAGCAGTTCTTC. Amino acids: CASSWGVGTAYNEQFF.

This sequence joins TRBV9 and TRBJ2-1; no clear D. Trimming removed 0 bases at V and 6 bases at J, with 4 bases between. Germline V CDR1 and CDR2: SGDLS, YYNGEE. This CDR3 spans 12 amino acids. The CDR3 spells CASSVESNEQFF. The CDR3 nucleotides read TGTGCCAGCAGCGTAGAAAGCAATGAGCAGTTCTTC.

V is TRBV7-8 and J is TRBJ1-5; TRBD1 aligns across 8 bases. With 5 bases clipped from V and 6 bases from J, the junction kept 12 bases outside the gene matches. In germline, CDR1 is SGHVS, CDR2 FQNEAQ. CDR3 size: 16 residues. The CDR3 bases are TGTGCCAGCAGCACTTCCCCAGGGGGCTGGCGTCAGCCCCAGCATTTT. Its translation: CASSTSPGGWRQPQHF.

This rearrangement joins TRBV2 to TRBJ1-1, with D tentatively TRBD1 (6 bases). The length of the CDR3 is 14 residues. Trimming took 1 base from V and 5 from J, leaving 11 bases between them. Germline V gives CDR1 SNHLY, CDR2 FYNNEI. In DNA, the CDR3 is TGTGCCAGCAGTGAAGAACAGGGATTAACTGAAGCTTTCTTT. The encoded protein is CASSEEQGLTEAFF.

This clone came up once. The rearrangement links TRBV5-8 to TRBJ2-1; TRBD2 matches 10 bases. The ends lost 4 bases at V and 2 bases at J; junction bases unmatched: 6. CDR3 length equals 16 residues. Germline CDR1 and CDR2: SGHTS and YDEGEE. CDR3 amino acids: CASSALAGAAYNEQFF. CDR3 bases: TGTGCCAGCAGCGCCCTAGCGGGAGCCGCCTACAATGAGCAGTTCTTC.

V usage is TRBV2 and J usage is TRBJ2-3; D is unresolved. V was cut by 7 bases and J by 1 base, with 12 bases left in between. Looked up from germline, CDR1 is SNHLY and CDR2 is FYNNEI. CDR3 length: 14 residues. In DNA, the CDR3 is TGTGCCAGCACTAGTTTTGTTGGCACAGATACGCAGTATTTT. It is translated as CASTSFVGTDTQYF.

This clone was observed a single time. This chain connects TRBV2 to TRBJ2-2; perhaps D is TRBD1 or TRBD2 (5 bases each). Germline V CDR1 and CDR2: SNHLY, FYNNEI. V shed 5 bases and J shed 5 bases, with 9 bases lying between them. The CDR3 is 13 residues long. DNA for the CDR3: TGTGCCAGCAGTCGGGACGTTACCGGGGAGCTGTTTTTT. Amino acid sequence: CASSRDVTGELFF.

The CDR3 spells CASSPLMNTEAFF. In DNA form, the CDR3 reads TGTGCCAGCAGTCCCTTAATGAACACTGAAGCTTTCTTT. V gene TRBV7-9 combines with J gene TRBJ1-1, with D unresolved. There are 13 residues in the CDR3. The ends were cut back, 6 bases at V and 0 bases at J, with 8 bases in the middle. Germline CDR1 reads SEHNR; CDR2 reads FQNEAQ (reference sequence).

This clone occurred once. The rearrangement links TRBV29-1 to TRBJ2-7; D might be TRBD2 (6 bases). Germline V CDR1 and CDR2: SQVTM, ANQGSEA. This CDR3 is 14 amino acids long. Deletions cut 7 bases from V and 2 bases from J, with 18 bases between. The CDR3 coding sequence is TGCAGCGCCCAGGGAGGACTGGATACCTACGAGCAGTACTTC. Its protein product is CSAQGGLDTYEQYF.

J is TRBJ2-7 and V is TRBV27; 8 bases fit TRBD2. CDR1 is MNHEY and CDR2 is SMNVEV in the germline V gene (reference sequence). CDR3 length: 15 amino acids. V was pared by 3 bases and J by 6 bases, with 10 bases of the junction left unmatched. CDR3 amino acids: CASSFGGGGLSEQYF. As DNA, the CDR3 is TGTGCCAGCAGTTTTGGGGGCGGGGGGCTTAGCGAGCAGTACTTC.

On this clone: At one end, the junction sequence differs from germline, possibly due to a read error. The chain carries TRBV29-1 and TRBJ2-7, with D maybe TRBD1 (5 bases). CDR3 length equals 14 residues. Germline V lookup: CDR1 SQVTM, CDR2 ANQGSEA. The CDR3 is CSVEGAGATYEQYF. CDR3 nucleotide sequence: TGCAGCGTGGAAGGGGCAGGAGCGACCTACGAGCAGTACTTC.

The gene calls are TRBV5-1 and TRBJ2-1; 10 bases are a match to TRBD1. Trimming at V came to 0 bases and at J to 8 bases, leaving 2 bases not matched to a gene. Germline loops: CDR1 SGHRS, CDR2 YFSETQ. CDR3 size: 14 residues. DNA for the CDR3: TGCGCCAGCAGCTTGGGACAGGGGGCCTATGAGCAGTTCTTC. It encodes CASSLGQGAYEQFF.

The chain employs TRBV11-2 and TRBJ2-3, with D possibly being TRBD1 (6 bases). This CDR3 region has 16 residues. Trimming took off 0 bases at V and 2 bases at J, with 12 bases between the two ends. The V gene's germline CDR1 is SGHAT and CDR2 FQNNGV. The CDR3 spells CASSLDREGVTDTQYF. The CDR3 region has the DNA TGTGCCAGCAGCTTAGATCGAGAGGGGGTCACAGATACGCAGTATTTT.

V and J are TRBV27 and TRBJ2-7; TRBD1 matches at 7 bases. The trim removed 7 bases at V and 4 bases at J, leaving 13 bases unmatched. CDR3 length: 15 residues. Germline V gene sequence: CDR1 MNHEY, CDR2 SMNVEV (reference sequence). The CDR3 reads CASTLSGTVKYEQYF. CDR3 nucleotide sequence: TGTGCCAGCACCCTATCCGGGACAGTGAAGTACGAGCAGTACTTC.

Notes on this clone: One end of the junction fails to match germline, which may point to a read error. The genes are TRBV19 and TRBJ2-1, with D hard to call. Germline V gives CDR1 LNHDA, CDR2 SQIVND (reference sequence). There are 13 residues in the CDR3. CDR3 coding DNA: TGTGCCAGTAGTATAAGCCCTAGGAATGGGCAGTTCTTC. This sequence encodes CASSISPRNGQFF.

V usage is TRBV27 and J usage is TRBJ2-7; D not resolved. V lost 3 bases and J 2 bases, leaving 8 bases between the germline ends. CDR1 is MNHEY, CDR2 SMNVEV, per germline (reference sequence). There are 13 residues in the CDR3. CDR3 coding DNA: TGTGCCAGCAGTTTTGGCGGAACCTACGAGCAGTACTTC. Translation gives CASSFGGTYEQYF.

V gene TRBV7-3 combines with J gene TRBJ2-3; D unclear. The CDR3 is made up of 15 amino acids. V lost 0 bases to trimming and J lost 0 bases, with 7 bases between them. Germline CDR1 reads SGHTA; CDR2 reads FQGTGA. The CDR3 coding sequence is TGTGCCAGCAGCTTAACGGGAATTAGCACAGATACGCAGTATTTT. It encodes CASSLTGISTDTQYF.

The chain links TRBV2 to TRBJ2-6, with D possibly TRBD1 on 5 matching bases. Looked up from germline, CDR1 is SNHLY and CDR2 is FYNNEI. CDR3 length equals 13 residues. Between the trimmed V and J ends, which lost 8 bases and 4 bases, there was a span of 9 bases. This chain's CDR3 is CASAGSGANVLTF. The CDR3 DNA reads TGTGCCAGCGCAGGGTCCGGGGCCAACGTCCTGACTTTC.

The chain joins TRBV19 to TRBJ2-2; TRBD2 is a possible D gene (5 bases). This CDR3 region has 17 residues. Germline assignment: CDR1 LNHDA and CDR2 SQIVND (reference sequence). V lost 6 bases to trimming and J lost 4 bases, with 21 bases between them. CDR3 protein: CASRNGPRLAITGELFF. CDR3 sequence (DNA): TGTGCCAGTAGAAACGGCCCCCGGCTAGCTATCACCGGGGAGCTGTTTTTT. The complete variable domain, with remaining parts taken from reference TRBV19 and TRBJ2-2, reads DGGITQSPKYLFRKEGQNVTLSCEQNLNHDAMYWYRQDPGQGLRLIYYSQIVNDFQKGDIAEGYSVSREKKESFPLTVTSAQKNPTAFYLCASRNGPRLAITGELFFGEGSRLTVL.

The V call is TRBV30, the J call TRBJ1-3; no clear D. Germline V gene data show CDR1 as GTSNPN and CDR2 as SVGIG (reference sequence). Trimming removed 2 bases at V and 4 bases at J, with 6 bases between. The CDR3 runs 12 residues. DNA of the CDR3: TGTGCCTGGAGTTCTCAGGGAAACACCATATATTTT. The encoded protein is CAWSSQGNTIYF.

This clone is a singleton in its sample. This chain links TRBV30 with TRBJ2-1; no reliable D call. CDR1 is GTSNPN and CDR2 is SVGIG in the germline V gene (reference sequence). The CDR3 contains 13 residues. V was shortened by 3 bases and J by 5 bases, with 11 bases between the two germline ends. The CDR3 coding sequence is TGTGCCTGGAGCCGCCGGAGAGACAATGAGCAGTTCTTC. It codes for CAWSRRRDNEQFF.